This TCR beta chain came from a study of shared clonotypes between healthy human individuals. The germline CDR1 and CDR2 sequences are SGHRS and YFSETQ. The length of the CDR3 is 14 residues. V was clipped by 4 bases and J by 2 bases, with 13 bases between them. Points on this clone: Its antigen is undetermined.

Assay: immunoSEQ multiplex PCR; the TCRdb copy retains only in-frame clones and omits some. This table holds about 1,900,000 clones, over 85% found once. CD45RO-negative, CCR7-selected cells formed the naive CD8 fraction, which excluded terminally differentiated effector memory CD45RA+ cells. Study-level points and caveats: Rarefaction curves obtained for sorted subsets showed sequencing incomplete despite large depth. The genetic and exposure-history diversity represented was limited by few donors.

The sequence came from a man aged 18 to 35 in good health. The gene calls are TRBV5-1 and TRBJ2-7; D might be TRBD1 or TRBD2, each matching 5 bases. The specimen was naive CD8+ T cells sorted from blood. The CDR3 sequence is CASSDRDGAYEQYF. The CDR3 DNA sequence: TGCGCCAGCAGCGACCGGGACGGAGCCTACGAGCAGTACTTC.